What follows is one T cell receptor beta chain and its context. Its specificity is unknown. The PCR had 60 Vbeta and 13 Jbeta primers. Profiling relied on immunoSEQ multiplex PCR, and the TCRdb table lists in-frame clones only, not all of them. The data hold roughly 160,000 clones, with roughly 80% observed a single time. The data originate from a study of cytomegalovirus exposure and HLA in healthy donors. Trimming took off 2 bases at V and 7 bases at J, with 8 bases between the two ends. The CDR3 sequence is 13 residues long. CDR1 is MGHRA, CDR2 YSYEKL, per germline. General study results and limits: Reported performance of the classifier showed diagnosis of cytomegalovirus status with high specificity and sensitivity.

The chain recombines TRBV4-1 with TRBJ1-4; D gene uncertain. This TCR derives from a male donor in good health and CMV-seronegative. Sequencing used PBMCs. This chain's CDR3 is CASSQLNTEKLFF. CDR3 bases: TGCGCCAGCAGCCAATTAAACACTGAAAAACTGTTTTTT.